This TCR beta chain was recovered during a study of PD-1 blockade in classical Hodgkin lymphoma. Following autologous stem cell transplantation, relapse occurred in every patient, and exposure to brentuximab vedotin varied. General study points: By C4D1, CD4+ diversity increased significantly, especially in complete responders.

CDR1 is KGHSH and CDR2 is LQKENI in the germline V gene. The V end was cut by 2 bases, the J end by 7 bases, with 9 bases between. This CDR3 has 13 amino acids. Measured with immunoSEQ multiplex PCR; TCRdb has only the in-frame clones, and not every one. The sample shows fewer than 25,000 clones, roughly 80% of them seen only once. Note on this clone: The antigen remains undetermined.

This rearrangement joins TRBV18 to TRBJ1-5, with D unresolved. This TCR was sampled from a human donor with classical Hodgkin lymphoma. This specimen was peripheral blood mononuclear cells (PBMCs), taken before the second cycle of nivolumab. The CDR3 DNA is TGTGCCAGCTCACCAGGATTAGGGCAGCCCCAGCATTTT. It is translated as CASSPGLGQPQHF.